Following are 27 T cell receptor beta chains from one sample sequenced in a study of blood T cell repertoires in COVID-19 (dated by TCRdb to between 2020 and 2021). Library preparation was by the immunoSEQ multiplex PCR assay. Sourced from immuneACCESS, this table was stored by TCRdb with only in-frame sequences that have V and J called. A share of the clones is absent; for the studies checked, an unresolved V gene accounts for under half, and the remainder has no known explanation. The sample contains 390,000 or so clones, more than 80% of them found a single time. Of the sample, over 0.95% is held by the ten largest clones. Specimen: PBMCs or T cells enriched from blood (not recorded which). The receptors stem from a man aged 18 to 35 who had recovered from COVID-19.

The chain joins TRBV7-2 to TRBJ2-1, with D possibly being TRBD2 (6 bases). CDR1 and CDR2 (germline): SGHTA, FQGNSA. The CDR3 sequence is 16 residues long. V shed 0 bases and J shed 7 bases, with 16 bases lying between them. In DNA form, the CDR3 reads TGTGCCAGCAGCTTAGCGCTAGTTGGGGCGGGGAATGAGCAGTTCTTC. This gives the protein CASSLALVGAGNEQFF.

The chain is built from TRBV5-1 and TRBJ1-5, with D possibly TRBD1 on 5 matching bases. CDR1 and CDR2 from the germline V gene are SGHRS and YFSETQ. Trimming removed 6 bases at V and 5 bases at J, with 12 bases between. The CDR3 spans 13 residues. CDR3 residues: CASKAGPDQPQHF. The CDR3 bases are TGCGCCAGCAAGGCGGGACCCGATCAGCCCCAGCATTTT.

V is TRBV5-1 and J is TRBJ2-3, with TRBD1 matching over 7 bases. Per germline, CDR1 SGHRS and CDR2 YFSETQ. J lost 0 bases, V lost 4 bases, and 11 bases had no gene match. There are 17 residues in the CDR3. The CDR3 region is CASSPWTGTTSTDTQYF. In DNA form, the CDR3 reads TGCGCCAGCAGCCCGTGGACAGGTACGACTAGCACAGATACGCAGTATTTT.

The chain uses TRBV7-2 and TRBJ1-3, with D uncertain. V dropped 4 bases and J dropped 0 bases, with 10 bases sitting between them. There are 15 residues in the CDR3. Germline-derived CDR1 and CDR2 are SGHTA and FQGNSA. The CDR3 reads CASSYRASSGNTIYF. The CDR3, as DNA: TGTGCCAGCAGCTATCGAGCGAGCTCTGGAAACACCATATATTTT.

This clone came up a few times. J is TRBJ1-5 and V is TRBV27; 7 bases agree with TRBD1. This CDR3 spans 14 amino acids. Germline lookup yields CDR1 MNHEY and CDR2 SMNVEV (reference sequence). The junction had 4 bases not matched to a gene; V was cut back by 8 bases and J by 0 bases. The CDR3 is CASRDRFSNQPQHF. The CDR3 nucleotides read TGTGCCAGCCGGGACAGATTTAGCAATCAGCCCCAGCATTTT.

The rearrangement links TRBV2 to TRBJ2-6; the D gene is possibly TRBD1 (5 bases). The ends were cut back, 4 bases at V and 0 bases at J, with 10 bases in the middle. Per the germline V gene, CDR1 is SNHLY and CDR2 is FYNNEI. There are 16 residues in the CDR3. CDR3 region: CASSVRQNSGANVLTF. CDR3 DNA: TGTGCCAGCAGTGTCAGACAGAACTCTGGGGCCAACGTCCTGACTTTC. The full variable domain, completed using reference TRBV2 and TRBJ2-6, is EPEVTQTPSHQVTQMGQEVILRCVPISNHLYFYWYRQILGQKVEFLVSFYNNEISEKSEIFDDQFSVERPDGSNFTLKIRSTKLEDSAMYFCASSVRQNSGANVLTFGAGSRLTVL.

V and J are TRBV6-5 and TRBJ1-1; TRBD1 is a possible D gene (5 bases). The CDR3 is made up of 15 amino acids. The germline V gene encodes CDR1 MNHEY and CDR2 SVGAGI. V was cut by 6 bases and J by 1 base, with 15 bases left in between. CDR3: CASSAKQVRNTEAFF. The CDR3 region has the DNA TGTGCCAGCAGCGCGAAACAGGTGAGGAACACTGAAGCTTTCTTT.

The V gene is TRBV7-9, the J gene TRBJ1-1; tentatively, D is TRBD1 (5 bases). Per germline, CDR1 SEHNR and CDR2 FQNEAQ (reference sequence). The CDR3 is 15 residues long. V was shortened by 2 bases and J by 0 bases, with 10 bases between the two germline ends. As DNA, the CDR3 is TGTGCCAGCAGCTTATTTCCAGGGCTGAACACTGAAGCTTTCTTT. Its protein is CASSLFPGLNTEAFF.

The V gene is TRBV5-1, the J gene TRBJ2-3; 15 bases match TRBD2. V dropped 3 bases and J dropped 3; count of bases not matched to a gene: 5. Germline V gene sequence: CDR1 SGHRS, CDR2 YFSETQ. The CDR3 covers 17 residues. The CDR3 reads CASSSGTSGRRTDTQYF. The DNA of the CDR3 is TGCGCCAGCAGCTCCGGGACTAGCGGGAGGAGGACAGATACGCAGTATTTT.

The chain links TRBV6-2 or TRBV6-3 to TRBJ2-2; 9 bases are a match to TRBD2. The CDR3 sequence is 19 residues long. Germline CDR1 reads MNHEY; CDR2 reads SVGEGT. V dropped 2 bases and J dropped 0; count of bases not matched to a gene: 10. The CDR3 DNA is TGTGCCAGCAGTTACCCCGAATGGGCTAGCGGGGCGAACACCGGGGAGCTGTTTTTT. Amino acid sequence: CASSYPEWASGANTGELFF.

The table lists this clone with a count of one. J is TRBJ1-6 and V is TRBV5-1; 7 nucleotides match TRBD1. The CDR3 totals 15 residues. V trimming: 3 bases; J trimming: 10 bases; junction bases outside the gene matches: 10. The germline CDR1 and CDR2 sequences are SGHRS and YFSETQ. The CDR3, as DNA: TGCGCCAGCAGCTCCCTCGAGAGGGGGCGATCACCCCTCCACTTT. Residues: CASSSLERGRSPLHF.

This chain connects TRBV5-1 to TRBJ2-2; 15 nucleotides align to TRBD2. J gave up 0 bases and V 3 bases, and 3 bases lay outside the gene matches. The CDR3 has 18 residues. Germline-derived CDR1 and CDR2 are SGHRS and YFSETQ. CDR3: CASSWTSGRVANTGELFF. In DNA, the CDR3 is TGCGCCAGCAGCTGGACTAGCGGGAGGGTCGCGAACACCGGGGAGCTGTTTTTT. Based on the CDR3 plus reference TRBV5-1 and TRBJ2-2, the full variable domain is KAGVTQTPRYLIKTRGQQVTLSCSPISGHRSVSWYQQTPGQGLQFLFEYFSETQRNKGNFPGRFSGRQFSNSRSEMNVSTLELGDSALYLCASSWTSGRVANTGELFFGEGSRLTVL.

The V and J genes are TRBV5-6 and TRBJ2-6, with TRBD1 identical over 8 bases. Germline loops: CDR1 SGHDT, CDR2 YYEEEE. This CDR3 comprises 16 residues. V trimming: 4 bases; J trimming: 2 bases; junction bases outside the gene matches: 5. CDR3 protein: CASSLGQGAGANVLTF. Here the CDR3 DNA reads TGTGCCAGCAGCCTCGGACAGGGTGCTGGGGCCAACGTCCTGACTTTC.

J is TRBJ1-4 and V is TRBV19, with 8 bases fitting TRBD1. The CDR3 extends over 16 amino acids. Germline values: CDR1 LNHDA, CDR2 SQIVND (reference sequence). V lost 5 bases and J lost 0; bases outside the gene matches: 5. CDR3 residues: CASSVMGQATNEKLFF. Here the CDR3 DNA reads TGTGCCAGTAGTGTGATGGGACAGGCAACTAATGAAAAACTGTTTTTT.

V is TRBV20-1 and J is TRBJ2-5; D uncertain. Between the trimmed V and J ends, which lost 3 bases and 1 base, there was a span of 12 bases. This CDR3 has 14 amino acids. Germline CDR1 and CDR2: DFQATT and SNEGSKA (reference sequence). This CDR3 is CSASPPLTQETQYF. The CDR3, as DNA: TGCAGTGCTAGTCCCCCCCTAACCCAAGAGACCCAGTACTTC.

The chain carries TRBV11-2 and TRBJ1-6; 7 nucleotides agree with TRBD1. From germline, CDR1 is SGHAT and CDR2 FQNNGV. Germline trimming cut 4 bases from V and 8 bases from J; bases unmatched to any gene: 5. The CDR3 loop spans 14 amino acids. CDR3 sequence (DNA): TGTGCCAGCAGCTCGGACAGGCGGTATTCACCCCTCCACTTT. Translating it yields CASSSDRRYSPLHF.

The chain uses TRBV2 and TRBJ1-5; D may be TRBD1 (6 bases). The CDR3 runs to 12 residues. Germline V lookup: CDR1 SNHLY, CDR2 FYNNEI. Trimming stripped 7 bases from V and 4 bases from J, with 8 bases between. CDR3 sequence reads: CASTQGNQPQHF. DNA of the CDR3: TGTGCCAGCACTCAGGGGAATCAGCCCCAGCATTTT.

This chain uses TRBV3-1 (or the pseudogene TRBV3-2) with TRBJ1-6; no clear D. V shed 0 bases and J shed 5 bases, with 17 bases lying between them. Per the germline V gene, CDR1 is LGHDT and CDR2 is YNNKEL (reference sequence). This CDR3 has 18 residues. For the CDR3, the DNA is TGTGCCAGCAGCCAAGATGCACTGCTCCAGGCCAATAATTCACCCCTCCACTTT. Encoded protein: CASSQDALLQANNSPLHF.

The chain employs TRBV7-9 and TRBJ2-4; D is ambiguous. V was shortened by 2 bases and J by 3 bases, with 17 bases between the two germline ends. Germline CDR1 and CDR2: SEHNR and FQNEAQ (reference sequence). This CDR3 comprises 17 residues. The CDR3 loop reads CASSLLELKRGKNIQYF. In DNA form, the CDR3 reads TGTGCCAGCAGCTTATTGGAACTGAAGAGAGGCAAAAACATTCAGTACTTC.

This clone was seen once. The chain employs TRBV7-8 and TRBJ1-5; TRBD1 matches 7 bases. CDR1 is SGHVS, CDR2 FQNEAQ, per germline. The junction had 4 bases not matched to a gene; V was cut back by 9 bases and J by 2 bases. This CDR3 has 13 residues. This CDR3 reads CASTGAGNQPQHF. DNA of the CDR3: TGTGCCAGTACAGGGGCGGGCAATCAGCCCCAGCATTTT.

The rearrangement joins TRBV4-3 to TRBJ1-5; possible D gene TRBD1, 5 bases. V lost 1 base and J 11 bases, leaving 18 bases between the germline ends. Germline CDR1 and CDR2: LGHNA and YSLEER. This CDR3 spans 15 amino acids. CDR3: CASSQALGGVGTQHF. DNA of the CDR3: TGCGCCAGCAGCCAAGCTTTGGGGGGGGTAGGCACCCAGCATTTT.

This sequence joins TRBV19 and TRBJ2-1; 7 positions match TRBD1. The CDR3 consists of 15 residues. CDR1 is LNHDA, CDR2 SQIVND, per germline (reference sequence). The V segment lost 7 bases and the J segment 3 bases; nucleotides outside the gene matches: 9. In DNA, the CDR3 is TGTGCCAGTACCCCGACAGGGTCGGTCTACAATGAGCAGTTCTTC. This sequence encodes CASTPTGSVYNEQFF.

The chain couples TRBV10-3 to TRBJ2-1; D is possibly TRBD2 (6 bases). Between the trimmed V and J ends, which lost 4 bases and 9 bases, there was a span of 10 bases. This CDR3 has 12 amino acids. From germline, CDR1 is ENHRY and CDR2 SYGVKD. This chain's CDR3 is CAISVGGTEQFF. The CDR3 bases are TGTGCCATCAGTGTTGGAGGGACTGAGCAGTTCTTC.

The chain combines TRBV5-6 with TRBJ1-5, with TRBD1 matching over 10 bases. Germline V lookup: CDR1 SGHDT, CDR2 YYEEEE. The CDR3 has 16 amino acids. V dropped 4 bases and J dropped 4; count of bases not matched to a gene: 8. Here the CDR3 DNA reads TGTGCCAGCAGCCCATGGACAGGGGGGCAAAATCAGCCCCAGCATTTT. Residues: CASSPWTGGQNQPQHF.

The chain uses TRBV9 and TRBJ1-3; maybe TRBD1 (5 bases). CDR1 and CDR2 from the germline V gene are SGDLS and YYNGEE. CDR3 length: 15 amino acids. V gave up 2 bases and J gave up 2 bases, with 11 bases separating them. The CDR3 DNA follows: TGTGCCAGCAGCGTCGACAGCACAACTGGAAACACCATATATTTT. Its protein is CASSVDSTTGNTIYF. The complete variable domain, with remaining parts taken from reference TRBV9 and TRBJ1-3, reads DSGVTQTPKHLITATGQRVTLRCSPRSGDLSVYWYQQSLDQGLQFLIQYYNGEERAKGNILERFSAQQFPDLHSELNLSSLELGDSALYFCASSVDSTTGNTIYFGEGSWLTVV.

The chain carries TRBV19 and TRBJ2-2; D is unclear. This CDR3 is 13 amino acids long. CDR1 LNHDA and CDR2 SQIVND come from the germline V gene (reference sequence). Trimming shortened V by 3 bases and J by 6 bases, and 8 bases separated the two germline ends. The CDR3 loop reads CASSMSGPGELFF. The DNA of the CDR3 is TGTGCCAGTAGTATGTCAGGTCCCGGGGAGCTGTTTTTT.

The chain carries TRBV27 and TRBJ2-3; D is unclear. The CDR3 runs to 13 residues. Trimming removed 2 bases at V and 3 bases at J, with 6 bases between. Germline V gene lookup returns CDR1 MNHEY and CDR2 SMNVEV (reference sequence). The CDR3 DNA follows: TGTGCCAGCAGTTTACTAGGTACAGATACGCAGTATTTT. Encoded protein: CASSLLGTDTQYF.